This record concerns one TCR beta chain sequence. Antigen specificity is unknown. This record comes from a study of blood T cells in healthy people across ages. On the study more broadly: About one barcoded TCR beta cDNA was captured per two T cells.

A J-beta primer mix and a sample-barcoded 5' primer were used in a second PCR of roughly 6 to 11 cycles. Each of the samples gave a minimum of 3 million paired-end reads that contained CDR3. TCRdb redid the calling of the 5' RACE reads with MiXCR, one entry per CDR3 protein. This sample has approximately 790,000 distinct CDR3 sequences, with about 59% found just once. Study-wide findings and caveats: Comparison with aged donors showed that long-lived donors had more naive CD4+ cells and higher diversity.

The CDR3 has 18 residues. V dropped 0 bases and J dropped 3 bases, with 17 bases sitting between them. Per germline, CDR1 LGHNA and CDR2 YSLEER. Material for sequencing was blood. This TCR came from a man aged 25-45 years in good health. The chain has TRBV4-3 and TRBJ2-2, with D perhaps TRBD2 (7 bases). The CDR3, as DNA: TGCGCCAGCAGCCAAGATCCGCAGGGGACTATTTACACCGGGGAGCTGTTTTTT. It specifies CASSQDPQGTIYTGELFF.